Listed here are 19 T cell receptor beta chains from one sample, sequenced in a study of cytomegalovirus exposure and HLA in healthy donors. Generated by immunoSEQ multiplex PCR, the TCRdb table keeps only in-frame clones and is missing some. This sample carries hundreds of thousands of clones, approximately 90% of them seen once, and the ten largest clones take 0.8% to 0.85%. The sequenced sample was PBMCs. Receptors were obtained from a young woman in good health and CMV-seronegative.

In its sample, this clone was seen once. J is TRBJ2-1 and V is TRBV7-9; TRBD1 aligns across 7 bases. Germline V gene lookup returns CDR1 SEHNR and CDR2 FQNEAQ (reference sequence). This CDR3 contains 15 residues. V shed 1 base, J shed 4 bases, and the junction held 4 bases outside the gene matches. The CDR3 DNA reads TGTGCCAGCAGCTTAGTGACAGGGCCGTACAATGAGCAGTTCTTC. The encoded protein is CASSLVTGPYNEQFF.

The chain links TRBV4-1 to TRBJ2-5; D perhaps matches TRBD1 (6 bases). Trimming stripped 1 base from V and 2 bases from J, with 17 bases between. The CDR3 runs 17 residues. The germline V gene encodes CDR1 MGHRA and CDR2 YSYEKL. CDR3 sequence: CASSQVGQLITQETQYF. The CDR3 DNA sequence: TGCGCCAGCAGCCAAGTTGGACAGTTAATAACTCAAGAGACCCAGTACTTC.

The V and J genes are TRBV6-5 and TRBJ1-1, with D possibly TRBD1 on 6 matching bases. Germline CDR1 reads MNHEY; CDR2 reads SVGAGI. The length of the CDR3 is 14 residues. Trimming removed 6 bases from V and 0 bases from J, with 11 bases in between. CDR3 in amino acids: CASSLGQMNTEAFF. The CDR3 region has the DNA TGTGCCAGCAGCCTCGGACAGATGAACACTGAAGCTTTCTTT.

The genes are TRBV4-1 and TRBJ1-1; D not resolved. The CDR3 length is 19 residues. Trimming pared 0 bases from V and 2 bases from J, leaving 22 bases between. The germline CDR1 and CDR2 sequences are MGHRA and YSYEKL. Here the CDR3 reads CASSQDLRRGRRANTEAFF. The CDR3 nucleotides are TGCGCCAGCAGCCAAGATCTGAGAAGAGGGCGTAGGGCAAACACTGAAGCTTTCTTT.

The gene calls are TRBV5-8 and TRBJ2-5; 7 bases match TRBD1. The CDR3 extends over 14 amino acids. The germline CDR1 and CDR2 sequences are SGHTS and YDEGEE. With 3 bases clipped from V and 1 base from J, the junction kept 3 bases outside the gene matches. The CDR3 DNA is TGTGCCAGCAGCTCGGACAGGACCCAAGAGACCCAGTACTTC. Its protein is CASSSDRTQETQYF.

This clone has more than one count but fewer than ten. V and J are TRBV29-1 and TRBJ1-2; D is unclear. The germline V gene has CDR1 SQVTM and CDR2 ANQGSEA. V lost 6 bases to trimming and J lost 8 bases, with 13 bases between them. The CDR3 has 11 residues. The CDR3 nucleotides read TGCAGCGTGAGCGGGAATCAAGGCTACACCTTC. Translating gives CSVSGNQGYTF.

The chain has TRBV11-2 and TRBJ2-3; 7 nucleotides line up with TRBD2. The CDR3 is made up of 16 amino acids. Unmatched junction bases numbered 8, after V lost 5 bases and J lost 0 bases. Per germline, CDR1 SGHAT and CDR2 FQNNGV. CDR3 protein: CASSPGLAASTDTQYF. DNA of the CDR3: TGTGCCAGCAGCCCGGGGCTAGCGGCGAGCACAGATACGCAGTATTTT.

This sequence joins TRBV6-1 and TRBJ1-2; 8 bases match TRBD1. This CDR3 is 14 amino acids long. From germline, CDR1 is MNHNS and CDR2 SASEGT. V lost 7 bases, J lost 3 bases, and 7 bases stayed unmatched. CDR3 in DNA: TGTGCCAGCAAAGGGTCAGGGGGCTACTATGGCTACACCTTC. Translation gives CASKGSGGYYGYTF.

V and J are TRBV27 and TRBJ2-2; TRBD2 matches 9 bases. The J segment lost 4 bases and the V segment lost 5 bases, leaving 5 bases of the junction unmatched. The CDR3 contains 15 residues. Per germline, CDR1 MNHEY and CDR2 SMNVEV (reference sequence). CDR3 in DNA: TGTGCCAGCAGTCTGACTAGCGGAGGCACCGGGGAGCTGTTTTTT. Its protein product is CASSLTSGGTGELFF.

This clone was detected only a few times. A clone one base away is much larger, so this may be a read error. J is TRBJ1-2 and V is TRBV6-1; 7 bases align to TRBD1. The V gene's germline CDR1 is MNHNS and CDR2 SASEGT. The CDR3 sequence is 13 residues long. Losses at the gene ends were 6 bases for V and 2 bases for J; bases not matched to a gene: 3. The DNA for the CDR3 is TGTGCCAGCAGCCTGACAGGGAACTATGGCTACACCTTC. Translation gives CASSLTGNYGYTF.

The chain combines TRBV5-4 with TRBJ1-2; D perhaps matches TRBD1 (6 bases). Germline loops: CDR1 SGHNT, CDR2 YYREEE (reference sequence). Trimming took 5 bases from V and 6 from J, leaving 14 bases between them. The CDR3 has 13 residues. CDR3 nucleotides: TGTGCCAGCAGGAAACAGGGTAGGGATGGCTACACCTTC. Protein: CASRKQGRDGYTF.

The rearrangement links TRBV29-1 to TRBJ2-1; 8 bases map to TRBD2. J gave up 5 bases and V 8 bases, and 14 bases lay outside the gene matches. The V gene's germline CDR1 is SQVTM and CDR2 ANQGSEA. The CDR3 is 15 amino acids. This CDR3 reads CSFRGWAGGDNEQFF. DNA of the CDR3: TGCAGCTTCAGGGGATGGGCGGGGGGTGACAATGAGCAGTTCTTC.

This chain links TRBV28 with TRBJ2-7, with TRBD1 identical over 7 bases. Germline-derived CDR1 and CDR2 are MDHEN and SYDVKM. The CDR3 runs to 15 residues. Unmatched junction bases numbered 13, after V lost 6 bases and J lost 5 bases. The CDR3 spells CASSRRQGKAHEQYF. The CDR3 region has the DNA TGTGCCAGCAGCCGGCGACAGGGAAAGGCTCACGAGCAGTACTTC.

The chain uses TRBV28 and TRBJ2-7; D might be TRBD2 (6 bases). Between the trimmed V and J ends, which lost 6 bases and 0 bases, there was a span of 15 bases. The CDR3 sequence is 15 residues long. Germline loops: CDR1 MDHEN, CDR2 SYDVKM. CDR3: CASRGGLATSYEQYF. DNA of the CDR3: TGTGCCAGCAGGGGCGGGCTAGCGACCTCCTACGAGCAGTACTTC.

This rearrangement joins TRBV27 to TRBJ2-3; no reliable D call. The CDR3 is 15 amino acids. V was pared by 1 base and J by 0 bases, with 8 bases between. Germline loops: CDR1 MNHEY, CDR2 SMNVEV (reference sequence). The DNA of the CDR3 is TGTGCCAGCAGTTTATATGGGCTCAGCACAGATACGCAGTATTTT. The encoded protein is CASSLYGLSTDTQYF.

This clone occurred a few times. In DNA form, the CDR3 reads TGTGCCAGCAGTGAAGTTGGGAGACAGCCCCAGCATTTT. This translates into CASSEVGRQPQHF. The rearrangement uses TRBV6-1 and TRBJ1-5, with D uncertain. The CDR3 covers 13 residues. The ends were cut back, 1 base at V and 7 bases at J, with 8 bases in the middle. CDR1 is MNHNS and CDR2 is SASEGT in the germline V gene.

The chain is built from TRBV11-3 and TRBJ2-2; D might be TRBD1 (5 bases). The V gene's germline CDR1 is SGHNT and CDR2 YENEEA. The CDR3 is 14 residues long. The V end lost 5 bases, the J end lost 2 bases, and 9 bases lay between the germline ends. CDR3 sequence (DNA): TGTGCCAGCAGCAGCAGGGTTAACACCGGGGAGCTGTTTTTT. This translates into CASSSRVNTGELFF.

The J gene is TRBJ2-3, the V gene TRBV29-1, with D unresolved. This CDR3 contains 12 residues. The germline V gene has CDR1 SQVTM and CDR2 ANQGSEA. Deletions cut 3 bases from V and 4 bases from J, with 8 bases between. CDR3 sequence (DNA): TGCAGCGTTGATACGAGGCCAGATACGCAGTATTTT. Protein sequence: CSVDTRPDTQYF.

The chain links TRBV7-8 to TRBJ2-7; no clear D. V lost 1 base and J lost 0, with 7 bases in between. The CDR3 has 14 amino acids. Germline V lookup: CDR1 SGHVS, CDR2 FQNEAQ. The CDR3 sequence is CASSLETLSYEQYF. The CDR3 bases are TGTGCCAGCAGCTTAGAGACACTCTCCTACGAGCAGTACTTC.